What follows are 13 T cell receptor beta chains derived from one specimen sequenced in a study of prognosis after radiotherapy for stage I lung cancer. CDR3 of TCR beta was amplified from genomic DNA via a two-round multiplex PCR. Gene-specific TRBV and TRBJ primers were used in PCR round one. TCRdb called the multiplex PCR reads again in MiXCR, with one record for every CDR3 protein. The table records 10,000 to 15,000 distinct CDR3 sequences, 43% of them present only once. The specimen was PBMCs, collected before or after stereotactic body radiation therapy (not recorded which). These receptors were obtained from a donor older than 45 with non-small cell lung cancer.

In its sample, this clonotype ranks as medium-sized (0.01 to 0.1%). The rearrangement joins TRBV6-1 to TRBJ1-6; D not resolved. Trimming removed 6 bases at V and 9 bases at J, with 12 bases between. This CDR3 comprises 13 residues. CDR1 is MNHNS, CDR2 SASEGT, per germline. CDR3 nucleotide sequence: TGTGCCAGCAGCCTAGGCGGTGGTTCACCCCTCCACTTT. It codes for CASSLGGGSPLHF.

The CDR3: CASSYSSIRRTGVYEQYF. The DNA for the CDR3 is TGTGCCAGCAGTTACTCTTCAATTCGTCGGACAGGGGTTTACGAGCAGTACTTC. The chain couples TRBV6-5 to TRBJ2-7, with 9 bases that match TRBD1. J gave up 4 bases and V 0 bases, and 13 bases lay outside the gene matches. Germline-derived CDR1 and CDR2 are MNHEY and SVGAGI. The CDR3 is 18 amino acids.

This rearrangement joins TRBV6-1 to TRBJ2-2; 11 positions match TRBD2. Germline assignment: CDR1 MNHNS and CDR2 SASEGT. V gave up 6 bases and J gave up 4 bases; unmatched junction bases: 13. The CDR3 is 18 amino acids. The CDR3 sequence: CASRTGTSGSRVTGELFF. The DNA of the CDR3 is TGTGCCAGCAGAACCGGGACTAGCGGTAGTCGGGTCACCGGGGAGCTGTTTTTT.

A remark on this clonotype: This likely came from a read error, as a far larger clone is one base away. CDR3 residues: CASSRTGEIAGGYYNEQFF. The CDR3 coding sequence is TGTGCCAGCAGCAGGACAGGAGAGATAGCGGGAGGGTACTACAATGAGCAGTTCTTC. V gene TRBV6-9 combines with J gene TRBJ2-1; 11 bases align to TRBD2. This CDR3 has 19 amino acids. V was clipped by 6 bases and J by 3 bases; unmatched bases: 16. Germline V gene lookup returns CDR1 MNHGY and CDR2 SVAAGI.

The chain employs TRBV11-2 and TRBJ2-7; D gene ambiguous. The CDR3 has 12 residues. The germline CDR1 and CDR2 sequences are SGHAT and FQNNGV. Trimming removed 11 bases from V and 3 bases from J, with 14 bases in between. The CDR3 reads CAGIPIGYEQYF. The CDR3 nucleotides are TGTGCCGGCATCCCCATCGGCTACGAGCAGTACTTC.

At least ten counts were recorded for this clonotype. J is TRBJ2-3 and V is TRBV6-1; maybe TRBD2 (5 bases). The CDR3 consists of 14 residues. CDR1 and CDR2 from the germline V gene are MNHNS and SASEGT. Trimming removed 6 bases at V and 1 base at J, with 11 bases between. CDR3 DNA: TGTGCCAGCAGCGGACTGACCCGCACAGATACGCAGTATTTT. Protein sequence: CASSGLTRTDTQYF.

The chain has TRBV11-3 and TRBJ2-2; D remains unclear. V lost 6 bases, J lost 4 bases, and 9 bases lay in between. The CDR3 has 13 residues. Germline CDR1 reads SGHNT; CDR2 reads YENEEA. In nucleotides, the CDR3 is TGTGCCAGCAGACCCGTTCCCACCGGGGAGCTGTTTTTT. This gives the protein CASRPVPTGELFF.

The gene calls are TRBV12-3 or TRBV12-4 and TRBJ2-7, with 7 nucleotides matching TRBD1. This CDR3 has 16 residues. The ends lost 7 bases at V and 7 bases at J; junction bases unmatched: 19. The CDR3 region has the DNA TGTGCCAGCATCCATAGCCGGGACAGAGGGAGTTGGGAGCAGTACTTC. Translation: CASIHSRDRGSWEQYF.

V usage is TRBV28 and J usage is TRBJ2-1, with 9 bases matching TRBD1. Germline V gene data show CDR1 as MDHEN and CDR2 as SYDVKM. The CDR3 sequence is 15 residues long. With V trimmed by 4 bases and J by 0 bases, 1 base remained unmatched. This CDR3 is CASSSTGGSYNEQFF. CDR3 in DNA: TGTGCCAGCAGTTCGACAGGGGGCTCCTACAATGAGCAGTTCTTC.

The chain joins TRBV12-3 or TRBV12-4 to TRBJ2-1, with D maybe TRBD1 (6 bases). CDR3 length equals 15 residues. V lost 2 bases to trimming and J lost 4 bases, with 12 bases between them. CDR3 in DNA: TGTGCCAGCAGTTTAATCGTCCAGGGGTACAATGAGCAGTTCTTC. This translates into CASSLIVQGYNEQFF.

This clonotype was observed many times. The chain is built from TRBV18 and TRBJ2-5; D is ambiguous. This CDR3 region has 13 residues. CDR1 is KGHSH, CDR2 LQKENI, per germline. Trimming stripped 3 bases from V and 2 bases from J, with 7 bases between. The CDR3 region is CASSPRQQETQYF. The CDR3 nucleotides read TGTGCCAGCTCACCGCGGCAGCAAGAGACCCAGTACTTC.

This chain uses TRBV2 with TRBJ2-7, with 7 nucleotides matching TRBD2. CDR3 length equals 13 residues. Trimming removed 6 bases from V and 5 bases from J; junction bases left unmatched: 7. Per the germline V gene, CDR1 is SNHLY and CDR2 is FYNNEI. CDR3 protein: CASRRGSVNEQYF. The CDR3 coding sequence is TGTGCCAGCAGACGCGGGAGTGTCAACGAGCAGTACTTC.

This sequence joins TRBV9 and TRBJ2-1; D is uncertain. Germline CDR1 SGDLS, CDR2 YYNGEE. Deletions cut 4 bases from V and 7 bases from J, with 18 bases between. CDR3 length: 15 amino acids. Written as DNA, the CDR3 is TGTGCCAGCAGCTCCGGCTTGGTAACCGAGAATGAGCAGTTCTTC. Residues: CASSSGLVTENEQFF.